This T cell receptor (beta chain) was recorded in a study of control samples from healthy donors and cancer patients. Some clones are missing from TCRdb's copy, which holds only in-frame ones; the method was immunoSEQ multiplex PCR. The sample lists about 12,000 clones; 70% to 90% were seen once. The V gene lost 3 bases and the J gene lost 6 bases, with 20 bases spanning the gap. Germline V gene lookup returns CDR1 SGHTA and CDR2 FQGNSA. The CDR3 runs 17 residues. Sequenced: formalin-fixed, paraffin-embedded tissue. The chain links TRBV7-2 to TRBJ1-4, with a possible D match to TRBD1 (5 bases). This TCR was recovered from a male donor with melanoma. Here the CDR3 reads CASSFLGRVSVYEKLFF. Written as DNA, the CDR3 is TGTGCCAGCAGCTTCCTCGGCAGGGTAAGCGTTTATGAAAAACTGTTTTTT.